Reported below is one TCR beta chain. Its target is not known. Germline and junction disagree at one end, which may indicate a read error. These data originate in a study of OX40 agonist ivuxolimab in advanced cancers. Study information: Males comprised roughly four fifths of the group, whose mean age was around 62 years (range roughly 20 to 85). Whole-study findings and limits: Relative to CD4+, CD8+ T cells held more expanded clones on average.

Using immunoSEQ multiplex PCR, the repertoire was profiled, and TCRdb retains in-frame clones only, with some absent. The data hold 77,000 or so clones, with 85% to 95% observed a single time. Baseline was the first blood sampling point, followed by cycle 4 day 1 and cycle 7 day 1. This receptor was obtained from an adult with an advanced solid tumor such as melanoma, head and neck, liver or kidney cancer. The sequencing here drew on CD4+ or CD8+ T cells sorted from blood, taken in a trial of the OX40 agonist ivuxolimab.

CDR3 bases: TGTGCCAGCAGCTTAGGGGTCGACCCTCGCTCGGACTTC. It translates to CASSLGVDPRSDF. The chain recombines TRBV13 with TRBJ2-7; D ambiguous. This CDR3 contains 13 residues. Looked up from germline, CDR1 is PRHDT and CDR2 is FYEKMQ (reference sequence).